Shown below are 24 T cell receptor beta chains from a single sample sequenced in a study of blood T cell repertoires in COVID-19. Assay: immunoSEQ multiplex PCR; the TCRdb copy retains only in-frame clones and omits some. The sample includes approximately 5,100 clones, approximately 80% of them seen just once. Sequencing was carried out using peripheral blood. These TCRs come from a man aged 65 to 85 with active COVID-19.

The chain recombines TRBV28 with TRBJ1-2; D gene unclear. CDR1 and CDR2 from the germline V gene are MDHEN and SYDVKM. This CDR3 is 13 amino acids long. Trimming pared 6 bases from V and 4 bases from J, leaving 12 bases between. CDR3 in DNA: TGTGCCAGCAGCATACAGAGCCCCTATGGCTACACCTTC. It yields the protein CASSIQSPYGYTF.

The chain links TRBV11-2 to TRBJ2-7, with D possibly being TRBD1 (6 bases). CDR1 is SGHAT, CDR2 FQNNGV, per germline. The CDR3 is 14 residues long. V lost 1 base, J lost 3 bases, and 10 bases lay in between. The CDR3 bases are TGTGCCAGCAGCTTAGGGGGACAATACTACGAGCAGTACTTC. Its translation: CASSLGGQYYEQYF.

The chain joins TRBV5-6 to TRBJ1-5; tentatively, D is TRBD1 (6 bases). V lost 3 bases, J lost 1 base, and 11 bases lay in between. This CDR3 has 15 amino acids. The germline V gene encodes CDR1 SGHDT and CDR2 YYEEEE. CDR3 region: CASSSRGGSNQPQHF. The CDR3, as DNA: TGTGCCAGCAGCTCGAGGGGGGGGAGCAATCAGCCCCAGCATTTT.

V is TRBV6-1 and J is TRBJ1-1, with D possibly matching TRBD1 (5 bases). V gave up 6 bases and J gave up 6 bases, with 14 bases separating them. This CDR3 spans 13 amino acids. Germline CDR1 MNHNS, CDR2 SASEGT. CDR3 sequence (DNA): TGTGCCAGCAGCTACCGAGACAGTTCTGAAGCTTTCTTT. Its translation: CASSYRDSSEAFF.

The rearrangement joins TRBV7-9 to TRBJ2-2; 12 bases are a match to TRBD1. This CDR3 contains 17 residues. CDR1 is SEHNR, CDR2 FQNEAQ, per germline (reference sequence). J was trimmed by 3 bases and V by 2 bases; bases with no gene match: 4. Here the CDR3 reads CASSLRDRGLYTGELFF. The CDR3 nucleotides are TGTGCCAGCAGCTTAAGGGACAGGGGGCTTTACACCGGGGAGCTGTTTTTT.

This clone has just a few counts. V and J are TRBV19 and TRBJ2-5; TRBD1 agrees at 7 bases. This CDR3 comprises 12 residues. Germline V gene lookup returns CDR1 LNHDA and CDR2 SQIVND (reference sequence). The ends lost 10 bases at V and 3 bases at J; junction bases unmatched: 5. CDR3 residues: CATWDRKETQYF. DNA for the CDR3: TGTGCCACCTGGGACAGAAAAGAGACCCAGTACTTC.

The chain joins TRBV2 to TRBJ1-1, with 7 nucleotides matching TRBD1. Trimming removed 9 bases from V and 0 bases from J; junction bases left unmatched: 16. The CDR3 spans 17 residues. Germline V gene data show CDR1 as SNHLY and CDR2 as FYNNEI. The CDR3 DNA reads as TGTGCCAGTAATCCCTTACAGGGGTCGCAGGTGAACACTGAAGCTTTCTTT. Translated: CASNPLQGSQVNTEAFF.

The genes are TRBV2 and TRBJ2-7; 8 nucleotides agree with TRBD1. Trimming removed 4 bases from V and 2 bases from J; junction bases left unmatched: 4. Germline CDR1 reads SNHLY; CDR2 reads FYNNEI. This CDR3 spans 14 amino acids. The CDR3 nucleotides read TGTGCCAGCAGTGTGCAGGGGGCAACCTACGAGCAGTACTTC. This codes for CASSVQGATYEQYF.

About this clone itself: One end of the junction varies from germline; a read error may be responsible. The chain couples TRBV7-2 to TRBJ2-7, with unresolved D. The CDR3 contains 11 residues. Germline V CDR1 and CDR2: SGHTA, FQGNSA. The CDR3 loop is CASSFSHEQYF. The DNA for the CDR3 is TGTGCCAGCAGCTTCTCCCACGAGCAGTACTTC.

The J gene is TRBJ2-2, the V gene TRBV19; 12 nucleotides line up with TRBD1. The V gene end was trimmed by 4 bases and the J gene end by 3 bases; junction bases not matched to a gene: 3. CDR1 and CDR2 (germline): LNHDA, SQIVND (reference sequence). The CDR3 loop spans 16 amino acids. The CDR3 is CASSTGQGAYTGELFF. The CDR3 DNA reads TGTGCCAGTAGTACGGGACAGGGGGCCTACACCGGGGAGCTGTTTTTT.

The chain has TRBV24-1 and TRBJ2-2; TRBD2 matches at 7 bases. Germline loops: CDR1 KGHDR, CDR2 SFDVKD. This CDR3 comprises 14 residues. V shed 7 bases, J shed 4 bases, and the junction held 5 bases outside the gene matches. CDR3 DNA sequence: TGTGCCACCAGAAGATCGGGGGGCACCGGGGAGCTGTTTTTT. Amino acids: CATRRSGGTGELFF.

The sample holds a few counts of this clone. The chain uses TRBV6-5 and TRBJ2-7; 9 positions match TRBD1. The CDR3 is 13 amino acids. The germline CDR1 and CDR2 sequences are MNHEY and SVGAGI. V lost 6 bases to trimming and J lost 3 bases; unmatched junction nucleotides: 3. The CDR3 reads CASRLGQGYEQYF. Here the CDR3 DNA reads TGTGCCAGCAGGTTGGGACAGGGCTACGAGCAGTACTTC.

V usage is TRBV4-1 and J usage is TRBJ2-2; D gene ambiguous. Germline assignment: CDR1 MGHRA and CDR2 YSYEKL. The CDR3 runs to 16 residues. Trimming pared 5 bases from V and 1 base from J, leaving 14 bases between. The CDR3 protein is CASSAAPTLNTGELFF. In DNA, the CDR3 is TGCGCCAGCAGCGCCGCCCCTACTCTGAACACCGGGGAGCTGTTTTTT.

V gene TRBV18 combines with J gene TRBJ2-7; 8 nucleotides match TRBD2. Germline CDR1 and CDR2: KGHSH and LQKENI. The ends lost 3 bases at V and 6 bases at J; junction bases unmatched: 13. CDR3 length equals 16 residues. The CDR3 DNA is TGTGCCAGCTCACCCCAAGGAGGTAGCGGGGTGGGCGAGCAGTACTTC. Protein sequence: CASSPQGGSGVGEQYF. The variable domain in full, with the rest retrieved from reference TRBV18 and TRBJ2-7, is NAGVMQNPRHLVRRRGQEARLRCSPMKGHSHVYWYRQLPEEGLKFMVYLQKENIIDESGMPKERFSAEFPKEGPSILRIQQVVRGDSAAYFCASSPQGGSGVGEQYFGPGTRLTVT.

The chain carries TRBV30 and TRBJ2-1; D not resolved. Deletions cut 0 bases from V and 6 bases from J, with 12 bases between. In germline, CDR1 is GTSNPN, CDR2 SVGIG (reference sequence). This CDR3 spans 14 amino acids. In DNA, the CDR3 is TGTGCCTGGAGTGTATTTCCTACGGGCAATGAGCAGTTCTTC. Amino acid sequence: CAWSVFPTGNEQFF. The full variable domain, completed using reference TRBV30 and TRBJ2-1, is SQTIHQWPATLVQPVGSPLSLECTVEGTSNPNLYWYRQAAGRGLQLLFYSVGIGQISSEVPQNLSASRPQDRQFILSSKKLLLSDSGFYLCAWSVFPTGNEQFFGPGTRLTVL.

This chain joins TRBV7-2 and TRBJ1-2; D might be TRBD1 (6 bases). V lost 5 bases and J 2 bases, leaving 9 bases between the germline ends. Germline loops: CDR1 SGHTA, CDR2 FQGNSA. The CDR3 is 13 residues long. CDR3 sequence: CASSPTGNYGYTF. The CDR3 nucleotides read TGTGCCAGCAGCCCAACAGGGAACTATGGCTACACCTTC.

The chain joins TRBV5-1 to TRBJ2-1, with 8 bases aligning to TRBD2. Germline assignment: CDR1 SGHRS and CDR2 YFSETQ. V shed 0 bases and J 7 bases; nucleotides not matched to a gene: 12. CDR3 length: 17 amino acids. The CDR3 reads CASSLVLAGTYMNEQFF. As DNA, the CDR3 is TGCGCCAGCAGCTTGGTCTTAGCGGGGACATACATGAATGAGCAGTTCTTC. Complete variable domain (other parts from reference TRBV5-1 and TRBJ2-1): KAGVTQTPRYLIKTRGQQVTLSCSPISGHRSVSWYQQTPGQGLQFLFEYFSETQRNKGNFPGRFSGRQFSNSRSEMNVSTLELGDSALYLCASSLVLAGTYMNEQFFGPGTRLTVL.

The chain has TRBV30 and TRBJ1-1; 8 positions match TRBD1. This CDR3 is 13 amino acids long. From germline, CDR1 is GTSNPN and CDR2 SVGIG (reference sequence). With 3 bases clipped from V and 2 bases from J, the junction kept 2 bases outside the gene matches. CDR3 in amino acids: CAWRGQANTEAFF. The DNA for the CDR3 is TGTGCCTGGAGGGGACAGGCAAACACTGAAGCTTTCTTT. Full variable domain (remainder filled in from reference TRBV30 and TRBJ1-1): SQTIHQWPATLVQPVGSPLSLECTVEGTSNPNLYWYRQAAGRGLQLLFYSVGIGQISSEVPQNLSASRPQDRQFILSSKKLLLSDSGFYLCAWRGQANTEAFFGQGTRLTVV.

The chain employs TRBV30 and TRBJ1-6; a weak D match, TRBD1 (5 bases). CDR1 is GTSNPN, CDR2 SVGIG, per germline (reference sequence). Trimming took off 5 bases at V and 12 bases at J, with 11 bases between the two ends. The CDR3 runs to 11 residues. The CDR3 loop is CAWRTREPLHF. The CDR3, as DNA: TGTGCCTGGCGGACCAGGGAACCCCTCCACTTT.

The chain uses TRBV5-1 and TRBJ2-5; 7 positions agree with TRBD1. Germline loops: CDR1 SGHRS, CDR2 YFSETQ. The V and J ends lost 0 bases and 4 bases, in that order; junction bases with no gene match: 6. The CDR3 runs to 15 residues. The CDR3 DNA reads TGCGCCAGCAGCTTGGGAGACAGGGTTGGAGAGACCCAGTACTTC. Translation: CASSLGDRVGETQYF.

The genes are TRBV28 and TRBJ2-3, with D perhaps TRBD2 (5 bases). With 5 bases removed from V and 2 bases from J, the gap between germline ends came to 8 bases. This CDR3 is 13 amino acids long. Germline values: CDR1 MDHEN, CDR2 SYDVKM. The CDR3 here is CASSPGTTDTQYF. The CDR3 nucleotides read TGTGCCAGCAGTCCGGGAACCACAGATACGCAGTATTTT. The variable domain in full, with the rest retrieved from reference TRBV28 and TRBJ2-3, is DVKVTQSSRYLVKRTGEKVFLECVQDMDHENMFWYRQDPGLGLRLIYFSYDVKMKEKGDIPEGYSVSREKKERFSLILESASTNQTSMYLCASSPGTTDTQYFGPGTRLTVL.

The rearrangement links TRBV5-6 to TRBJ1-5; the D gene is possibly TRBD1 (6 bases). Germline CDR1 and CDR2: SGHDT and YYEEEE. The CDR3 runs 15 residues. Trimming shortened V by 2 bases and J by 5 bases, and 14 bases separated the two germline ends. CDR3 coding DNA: TGTGCCAGCAGCTTACTCGGGGGGCAGGATCAGCCCCAGCATTTT. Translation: CASSLLGGQDQPQHF.

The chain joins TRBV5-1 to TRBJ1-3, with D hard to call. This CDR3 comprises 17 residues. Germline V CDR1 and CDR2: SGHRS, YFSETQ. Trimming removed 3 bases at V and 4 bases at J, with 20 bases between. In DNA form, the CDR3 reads TGCGCCAGCAGCTCACGGACTAGTACCACGGGGGGAAACACCATATATTTT. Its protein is CASSSRTSTTGGNTIYF.

The CDR3 protein is CASSHRTSGSTDTQYF. For the CDR3, the DNA is TGTGCCAGCAGCCATCGCACTAGCGGTAGCACAGATACGCAGTATTTT. The rearrangement uses TRBV3-1 (or the pseudogene TRBV3-2) and TRBJ2-3, with 8 bases aligning to TRBD2. Germline V CDR1 and CDR2: LGHDT, YNNKEL (reference sequence). J gave up 0 bases and V 3 bases, and 5 bases lay outside the gene matches. The CDR3 sequence is 16 residues long.